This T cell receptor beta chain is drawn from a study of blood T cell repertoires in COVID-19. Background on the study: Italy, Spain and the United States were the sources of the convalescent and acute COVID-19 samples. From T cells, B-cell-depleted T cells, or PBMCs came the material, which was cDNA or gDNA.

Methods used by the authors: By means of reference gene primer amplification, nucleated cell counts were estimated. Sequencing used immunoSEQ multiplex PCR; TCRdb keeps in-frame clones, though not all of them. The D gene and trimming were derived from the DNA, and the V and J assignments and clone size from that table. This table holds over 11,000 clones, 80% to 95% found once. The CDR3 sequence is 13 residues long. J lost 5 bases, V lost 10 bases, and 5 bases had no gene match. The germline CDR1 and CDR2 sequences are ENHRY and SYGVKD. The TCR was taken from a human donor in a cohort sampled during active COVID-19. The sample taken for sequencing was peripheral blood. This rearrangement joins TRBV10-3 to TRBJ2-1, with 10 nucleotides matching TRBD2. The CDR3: CASLAGADNEQFF. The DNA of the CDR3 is TGTGCCAGTCTAGCGGGGGCCGACAATGAGCAGTTCTTC.